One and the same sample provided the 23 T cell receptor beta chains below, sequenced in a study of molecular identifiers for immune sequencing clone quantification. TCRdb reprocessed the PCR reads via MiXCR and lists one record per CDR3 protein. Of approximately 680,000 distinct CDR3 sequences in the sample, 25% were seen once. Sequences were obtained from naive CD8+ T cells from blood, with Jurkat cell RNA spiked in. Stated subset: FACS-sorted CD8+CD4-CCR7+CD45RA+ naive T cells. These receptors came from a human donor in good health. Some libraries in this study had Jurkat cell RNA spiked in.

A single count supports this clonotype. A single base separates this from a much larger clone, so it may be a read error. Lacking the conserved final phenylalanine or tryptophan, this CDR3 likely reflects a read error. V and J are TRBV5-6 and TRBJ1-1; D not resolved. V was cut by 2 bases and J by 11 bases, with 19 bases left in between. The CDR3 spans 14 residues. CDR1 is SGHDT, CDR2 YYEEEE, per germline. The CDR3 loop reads CASSFSFSFEVAFL. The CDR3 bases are TGTGCCAGCAGCTTTTCGTTCAGTTTTGAAGTGGCTTTCTTA.

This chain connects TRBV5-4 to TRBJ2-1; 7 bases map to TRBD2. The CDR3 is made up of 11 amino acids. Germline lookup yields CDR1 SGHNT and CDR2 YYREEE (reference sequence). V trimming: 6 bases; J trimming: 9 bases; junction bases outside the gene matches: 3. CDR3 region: CASTGGGEQFF. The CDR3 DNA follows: TGTGCCAGCACTGGGGGGGGTGAGCAGTTCTTC. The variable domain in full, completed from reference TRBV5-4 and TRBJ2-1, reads ETGVTQSPTHLIKTRGQQVTLRCSSQSGHNTVSWYQQALGQGPQFIFQYYREEENGRGNFPPRFSGLQFPNYSSELNVNALELDDSALYLCASTGGGEQFFGPGTRLTVL.

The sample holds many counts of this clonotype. In DNA form, the CDR3 reads TGCGCCAGCAGCCAAGAACGGTCAGTCGACACCGGGGAGCTGTTTTTT. Translated, it gives CASSQERSVDTGELFF. V and J are TRBV4-3 and TRBJ2-2; D gene ambiguous. Trimming took 0 bases from V and 3 from J, leaving 11 bases between them. Germline V lookup: CDR1 LGHNA, CDR2 YSLEER. The CDR3 is made up of 16 amino acids.

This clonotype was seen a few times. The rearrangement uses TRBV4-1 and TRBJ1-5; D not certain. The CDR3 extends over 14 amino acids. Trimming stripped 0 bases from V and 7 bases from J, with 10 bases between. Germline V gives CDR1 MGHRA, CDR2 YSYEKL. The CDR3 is CASSQDRRSQPQHF. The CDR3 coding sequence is TGCGCCAGCAGCCAAGACAGGAGGAGCCAGCCCCAGCATTTT.

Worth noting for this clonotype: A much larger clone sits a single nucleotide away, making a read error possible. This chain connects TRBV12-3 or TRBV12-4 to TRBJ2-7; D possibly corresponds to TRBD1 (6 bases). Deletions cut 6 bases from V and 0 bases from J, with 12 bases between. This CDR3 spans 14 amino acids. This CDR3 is CASRAGTHSYEQYF. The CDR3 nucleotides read TGTGCCAGCAGAGCCGGGACACACTCCTACGAGCAGTACTTC.

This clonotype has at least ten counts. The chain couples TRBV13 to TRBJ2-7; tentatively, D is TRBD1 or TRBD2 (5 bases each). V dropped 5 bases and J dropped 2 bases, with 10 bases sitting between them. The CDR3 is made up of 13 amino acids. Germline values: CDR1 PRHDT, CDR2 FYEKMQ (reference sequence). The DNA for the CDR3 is TGTGCCAGCAGCCCGGGACCTCCCTACGAGCAGTACTTC. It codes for CASSPGPPYEQYF.

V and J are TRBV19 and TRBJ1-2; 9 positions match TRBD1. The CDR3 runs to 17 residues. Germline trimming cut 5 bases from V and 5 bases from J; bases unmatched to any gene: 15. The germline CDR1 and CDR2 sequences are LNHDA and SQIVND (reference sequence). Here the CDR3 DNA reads TGTGCCAGTAGTTCCACAGCGTGGACAGGGGAGGGTTATGGCTACACCTTC. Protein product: CASSSTAWTGEGYGYTF.

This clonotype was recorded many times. The CDR3 DNA reads as TGTGCCAGCAGCCCATGGGGACAGAGGAACACTGAAGCTTTCTTT. Amino acid sequence: CASSPWGQRNTEAFF. This sequence joins TRBV14 and TRBJ1-1, with TRBD1 identical over 7 bases. The CDR3 has 15 amino acids. The germline gives CDR1 SGHDN, CDR2 FVKESK. V trimming: 4 bases; J trimming: 1 base; junction bases outside the gene matches: 6.

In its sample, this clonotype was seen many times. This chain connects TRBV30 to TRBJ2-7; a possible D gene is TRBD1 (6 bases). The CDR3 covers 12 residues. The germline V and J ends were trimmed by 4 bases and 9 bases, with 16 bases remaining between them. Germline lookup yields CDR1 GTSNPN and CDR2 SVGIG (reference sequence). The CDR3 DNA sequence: TGTGCCTGGAATCTACAGGGTCGGGGGCAGTACTTC. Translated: CAWNLQGRGQYF.

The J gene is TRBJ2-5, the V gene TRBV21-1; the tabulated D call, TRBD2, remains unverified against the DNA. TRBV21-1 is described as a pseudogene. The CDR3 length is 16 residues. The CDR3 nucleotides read TGTGCCAGCAACATCGGGGGGCCCTGTGGCCAAGAGACCCAGTACTTC. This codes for CASNIGGPCGQETQYF.

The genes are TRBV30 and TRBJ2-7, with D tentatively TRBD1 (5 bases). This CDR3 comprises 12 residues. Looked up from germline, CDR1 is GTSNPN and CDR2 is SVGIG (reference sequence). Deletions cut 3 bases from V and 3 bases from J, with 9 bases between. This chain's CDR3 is CAWSPGFYEQYF. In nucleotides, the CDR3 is TGTGCCTGGAGCCCAGGGTTCTACGAGCAGTACTTC.

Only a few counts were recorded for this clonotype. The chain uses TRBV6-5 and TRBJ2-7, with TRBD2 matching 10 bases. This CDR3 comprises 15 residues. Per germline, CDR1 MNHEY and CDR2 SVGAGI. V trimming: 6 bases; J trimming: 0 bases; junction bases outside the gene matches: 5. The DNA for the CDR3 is TGTGCCAGCAGCACAGGACTAGCGGTCTCCTACGAGCAGTACTTC. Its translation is CASSTGLAVSYEQYF.

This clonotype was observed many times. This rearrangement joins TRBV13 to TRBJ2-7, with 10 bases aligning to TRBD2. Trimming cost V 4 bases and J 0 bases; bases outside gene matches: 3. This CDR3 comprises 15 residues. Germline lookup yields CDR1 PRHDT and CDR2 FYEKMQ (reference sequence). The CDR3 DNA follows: TGTGCCAGCAGCTCCTCTAGCGGGAGCTCCTACGAGCAGTACTTC. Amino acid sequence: CASSSSSGSSYEQYF.

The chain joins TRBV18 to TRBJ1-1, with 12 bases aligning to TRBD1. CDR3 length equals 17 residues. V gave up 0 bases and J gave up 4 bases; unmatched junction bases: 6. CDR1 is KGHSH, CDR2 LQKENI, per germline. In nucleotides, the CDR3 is TGTGCCAGCTCACCACCTCCGGGACAGGGGGCGATCACTGAAGCTTTCTTT. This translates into CASSPPPGQGAITEAFF.

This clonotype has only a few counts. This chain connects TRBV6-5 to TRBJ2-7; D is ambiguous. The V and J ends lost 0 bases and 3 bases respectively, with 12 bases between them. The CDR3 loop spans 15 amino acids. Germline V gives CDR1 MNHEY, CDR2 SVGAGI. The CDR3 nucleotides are TGTGCCAGCAGTTACTCGAAGCTGGATCACTACGAGCAGTACTTC. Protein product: CASSYSKLDHYEQYF.

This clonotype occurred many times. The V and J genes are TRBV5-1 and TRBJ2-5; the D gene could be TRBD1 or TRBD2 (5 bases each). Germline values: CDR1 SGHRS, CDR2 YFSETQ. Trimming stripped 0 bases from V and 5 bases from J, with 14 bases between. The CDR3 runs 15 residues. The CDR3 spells CASSLAGAVRETQYF. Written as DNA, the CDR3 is TGCGCCAGCAGCTTGGCCGGGGCTGTGCGGGAGACCCAGTACTTC. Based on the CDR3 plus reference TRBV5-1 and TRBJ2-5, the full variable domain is KAGVTQTPRYLIKTRGQQVTLSCSPISGHRSVSWYQQTPGQGLQFLFEYFSETQRNKGNFPGRFSGRQFSNSRSEMNVSTLELGDSALYLCASSLAGAVRETQYFGPGTRLLVL.

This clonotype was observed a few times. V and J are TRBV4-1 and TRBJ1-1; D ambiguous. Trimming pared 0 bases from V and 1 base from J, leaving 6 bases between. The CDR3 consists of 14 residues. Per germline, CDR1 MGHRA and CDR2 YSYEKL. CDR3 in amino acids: CASSQEQTNTEAFF. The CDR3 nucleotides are TGCGCCAGCAGCCAAGAACAGACGAACACTGAAGCTTTCTTT.

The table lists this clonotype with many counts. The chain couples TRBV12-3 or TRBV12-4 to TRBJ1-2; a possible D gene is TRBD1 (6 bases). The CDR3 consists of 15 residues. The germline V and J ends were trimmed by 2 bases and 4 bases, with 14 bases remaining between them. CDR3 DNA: TGTGCCAGCAGTTTACGTCCGGGGGGCGCCTATGGCTACACCTTC. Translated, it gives CASSLRPGGAYGYTF.

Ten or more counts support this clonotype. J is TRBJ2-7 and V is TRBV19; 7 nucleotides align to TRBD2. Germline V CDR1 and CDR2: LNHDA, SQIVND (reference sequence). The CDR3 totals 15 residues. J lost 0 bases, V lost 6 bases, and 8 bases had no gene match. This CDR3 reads CASSPAGSSSYEQYF. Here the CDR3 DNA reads TGTGCCAGTAGCCCAGCGGGGTCGAGCTCCTACGAGCAGTACTTC.

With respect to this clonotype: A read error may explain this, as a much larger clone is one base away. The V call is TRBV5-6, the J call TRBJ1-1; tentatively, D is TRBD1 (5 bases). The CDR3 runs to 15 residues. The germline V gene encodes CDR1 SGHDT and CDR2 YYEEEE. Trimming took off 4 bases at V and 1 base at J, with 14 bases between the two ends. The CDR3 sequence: CASSHGAGRNTEAFF. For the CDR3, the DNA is TGTGCCAGCAGCCACGGGGCAGGGCGGAACACTGAAGCTTTCTTT.

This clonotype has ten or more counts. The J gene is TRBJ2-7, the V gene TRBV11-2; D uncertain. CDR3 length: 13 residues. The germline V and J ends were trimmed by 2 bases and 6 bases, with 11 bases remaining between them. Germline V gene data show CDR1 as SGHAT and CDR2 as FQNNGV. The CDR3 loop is CASSLWPAAEQYF. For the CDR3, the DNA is TGTGCCAGCAGCTTATGGCCTGCAGCCGAGCAGTACTTC.

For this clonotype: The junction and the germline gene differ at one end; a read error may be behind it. CDR3 in amino acids: CASSPGPQGITEASF. In DNA, the CDR3 is TGTGCCAGCAGCCCTGGCCCCCAGGGGATCACTGAAGCTTCCTTT. The chain combines TRBV7-6 with TRBJ1-1, with D tentatively TRBD1 (6 bases). The CDR3 is 15 amino acids. From germline, CDR1 is SGHVS and CDR2 FNYEAQ. The full variable domain, its missing parts supplied by reference TRBV7-6 and TRBJ1-1, is GAGVSQSPRYKVTKRGQDVALRCDPISGHVSLYWYRQALGQGPEFLTYFNYEAQQDKSGLPNDRFSAERPEGSISTLTIQRTEQRDSAMYRCASSPGPQGITEASFGQGTRLTVV.

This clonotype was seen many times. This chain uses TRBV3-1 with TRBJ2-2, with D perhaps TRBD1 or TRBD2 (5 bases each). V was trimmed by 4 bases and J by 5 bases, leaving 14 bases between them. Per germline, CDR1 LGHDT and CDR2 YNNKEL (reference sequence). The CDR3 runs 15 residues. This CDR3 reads CASSPRDLQTGELFF. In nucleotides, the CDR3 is TGTGCCAGCAGCCCTCGGGACCTCCAGACCGGGGAGCTGTTTTTT.